This T cell receptor (beta chain) was recorded in a study of Graves' ophthalmopathy and Graves' hyperthyroidism. Study results and caveats: The model forecast ophthalmopathy progression, reaching roughly 71% sensitivity and approximately 79% specificity.

RNA transcripts served as template for amplifying TCR beta CDR3 sequences. HTBI primers were employed in first-round RT-PCR, then a second-round multiplex PCR followed. TCRdb called the multiplex PCR reads again in MiXCR, with one record for every CDR3 protein. This table has over 40,000 distinct CDR3 sequences, around 45% appearing once. This CDR3 spans 13 amino acids. Germline CDR1 is LNHDA and CDR2 is SQIVND (reference sequence). A word on this clonotype: What it binds is unknown. The germline gene is not matched at one end of the junction; a read error may be the cause.

The chain has TRBV19 and TRBJ2-2; maybe TRBD1 (6 bases). What was sequenced was peripheral blood. The TCR originated in an adult man with Graves' ophthalmopathy. The CDR3 sequence is CASSIGDTGELFF. The CDR3 coding sequence is TGTGCCAGTAGTATAGGGGACACCGGGGAGCTGTTTTTC.